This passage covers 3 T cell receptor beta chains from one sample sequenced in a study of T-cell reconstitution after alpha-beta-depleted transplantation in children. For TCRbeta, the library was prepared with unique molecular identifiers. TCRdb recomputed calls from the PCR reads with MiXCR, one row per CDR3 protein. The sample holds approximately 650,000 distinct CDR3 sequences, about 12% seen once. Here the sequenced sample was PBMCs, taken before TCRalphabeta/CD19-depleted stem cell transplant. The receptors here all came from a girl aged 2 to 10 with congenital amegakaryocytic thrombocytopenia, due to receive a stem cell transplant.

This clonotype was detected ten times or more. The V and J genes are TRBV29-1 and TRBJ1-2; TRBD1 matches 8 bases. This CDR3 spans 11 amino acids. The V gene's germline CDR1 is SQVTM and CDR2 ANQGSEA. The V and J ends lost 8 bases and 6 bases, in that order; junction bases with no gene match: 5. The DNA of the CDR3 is TGCAGCCTGCGGACAGGGCATGGCTACACCTTC. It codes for CSLRTGHGYTF.

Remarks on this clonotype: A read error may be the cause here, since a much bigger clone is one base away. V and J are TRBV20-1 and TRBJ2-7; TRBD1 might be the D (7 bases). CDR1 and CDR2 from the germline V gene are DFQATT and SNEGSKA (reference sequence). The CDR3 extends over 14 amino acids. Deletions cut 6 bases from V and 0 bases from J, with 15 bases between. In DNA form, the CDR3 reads TGCAGTGCCGGGGGACAGTACAGCTCCTACGAGCAGTACTTC. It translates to CSAGGQYSSYEQYF.

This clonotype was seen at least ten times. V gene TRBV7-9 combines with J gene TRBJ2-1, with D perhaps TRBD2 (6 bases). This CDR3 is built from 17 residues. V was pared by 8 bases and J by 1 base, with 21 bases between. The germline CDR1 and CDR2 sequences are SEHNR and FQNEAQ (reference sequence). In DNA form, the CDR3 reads TGTGCCAGCGGATCCTCGGTATGGCGGGATTCCTACAATGAGCAGTTCTTC. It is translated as CASGSSVWRDSYNEQFF.